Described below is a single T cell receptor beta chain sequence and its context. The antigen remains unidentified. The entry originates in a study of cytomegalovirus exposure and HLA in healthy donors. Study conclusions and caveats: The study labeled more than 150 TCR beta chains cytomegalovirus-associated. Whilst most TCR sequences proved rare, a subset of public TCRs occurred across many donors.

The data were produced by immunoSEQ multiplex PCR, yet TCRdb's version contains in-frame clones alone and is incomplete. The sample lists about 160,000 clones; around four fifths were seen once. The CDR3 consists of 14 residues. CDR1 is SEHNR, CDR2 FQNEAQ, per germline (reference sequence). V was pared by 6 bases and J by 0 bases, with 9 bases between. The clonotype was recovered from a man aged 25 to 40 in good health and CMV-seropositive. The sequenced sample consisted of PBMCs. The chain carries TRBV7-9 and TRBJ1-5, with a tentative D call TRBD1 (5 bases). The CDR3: CASRSDSSNQPQHF. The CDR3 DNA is TGTGCCAGCAGGTCCGACAGTAGCAATCAGCCCCAGCATTTT. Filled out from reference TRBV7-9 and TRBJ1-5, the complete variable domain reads DTGVSQNPRHKITKRGQNVTFRCDPISEHNRLYWYRQTLGQGPEFLTYFQNEAQLEKSRLLSDRFSAERPKGSFSTLEIQRTEQGDSAMYLCASRSDSSNQPQHFGDGTRLSIL.